This T cell receptor (beta chain) was sequenced during a study of technical replicates of blood from several donors. The CDR3 extends over 15 amino acids. CDR1 and CDR2 (germline): MDHEN, SYDVKM. Trimming at V came to 0 bases and at J to 3 bases, leaving 3 bases not matched to a gene. Here immunoSEQ multiplex PCR was the method, and the copy in TCRdb shows in-frame clones only, minus some. The table lists approximately 80,000 clones, about 89% of them singletons, with 0.41% in the top ten. This clonotype originated in a human donor in good health. Sequencing used T cells isolated from PBMCs. This sequence joins TRBV28 and TRBJ2-5, with 8 nucleotides matching TRBD1. DNA for the CDR3: TGTGCCAGCAGTTTATGGACAGGGGAAAAAGAGACCCAGTACTTC. Its protein is CASSLWTGEKETQYF. Variable domain in full (rest from reference TRBV28 and TRBJ2-5): DVKVTQSSRYLVKRTGEKVFLECVQDMDHENMFWYRQDPGLGLRLIYFSYDVKMKEKGDIPEGYSVSREKKERFSLILESASTNQTSMYLCASSLWTGEKETQYFGPGTRLLVL.